One sample yielded the 7 T cell receptor beta chains listed below, sequenced in a study of molecular identifiers for immune sequencing clone quantification. TCRdb reanalysed the PCR reads using MiXCR and keeps one entry per CDR3 protein. The sample shows fewer than 45,000 distinct CDR3 sequences, around 18% of them seen only once. The sequenced sample consisted of naive CD8+ T cells from blood, with Jurkat cell RNA spiked in. Subset given: FACS-sorted CD8+CD4-CCR7+CD45RA+ naive T cells. These receptors were obtained from a human donor in good health. Some libraries in this study had Jurkat cell RNA spiked in.

This clonotype showed up many times. The chain joins TRBV6-5 to TRBJ1-1; D may be TRBD1 (5 bases). Germline lookup yields CDR1 MNHEY and CDR2 SVGAGI. The CDR3 runs 13 residues. V lost 6 bases to trimming and J lost 13 bases, with 21 bases between them. The CDR3 loop is CASRNDEGFGVFF. The DNA for the CDR3 is TGTGCCAGCAGAAACGACGAGGGGTTTGGGGTTTTCTTT.

This clonotype was seen at least ten times. CDR3 sequence (DNA): TGCGCCAGCAATGTGGACAGGATAGACACCGGGGAGCTGTTTTTT. Translation gives CASNVDRIDTGELFF. This sequence joins TRBV5-1 and TRBJ2-2; 7 positions agree with TRBD1. Germline values: CDR1 SGHRS, CDR2 YFSETQ. This CDR3 comprises 15 residues. J gave up 3 bases and V 6 bases, and 8 bases lay outside the gene matches.

This clonotype was picked up many times. The rearrangement joins TRBV6-1 to TRBJ2-1; D possibly matches TRBD1 or TRBD2 (6 bases each). In germline, CDR1 is MNHNS, CDR2 SASEGT. This CDR3 is 17 amino acids long. The V and J ends lost 2 bases and 8 bases respectively, with 22 bases between them. CDR3 region: CASSEFPGAKGFDEQFF. CDR3 nucleotide sequence: TGTGCCAGCAGTGAATTTCCGGGGGCGAAGGGATTCGATGAGCAGTTCTTC.

The chain combines TRBV20-1 with TRBJ2-1; 10 bases fit TRBD2. The CDR3 sequence is 15 residues long. V gave up 0 bases and J gave up 7 bases; unmatched junction bases: 6. CDR1 is DFQATT, CDR2 SNEGSKA, per germline (reference sequence). The CDR3 reads CSARDPAGGPNEQFF. The CDR3 region has the DNA TGCAGTGCTAGAGACCCAGCGGGAGGGCCGAATGAGCAGTTCTTC.

Only a few counts were recorded for this clonotype. The genes are TRBV7-9 and TRBJ2-1; D unresolved. Trimming left V 5 bases short and J 0 bases short, with 11 bases between. Per the germline V gene, CDR1 is SEHNR and CDR2 is FQNEAQ (reference sequence). CDR3 length: 15 amino acids. In DNA, the CDR3 is TGTGCCAGCAGCCCCCATGCACCCTCCTACAATGAGCAGTTCTTC. It specifies CASSPHAPSYNEQFF.

This clonotype was detected many times. This rearrangement joins TRBV28 to TRBJ1-1, with D uncertain. The V gene lost 5 bases and the J gene lost 2 bases, with 9 bases spanning the gap. Germline CDR1 reads MDHEN; CDR2 reads SYDVKM. The CDR3 is 13 amino acids. The CDR3: CASSGRINTEAFF. CDR3 DNA: TGTGCCAGCAGTGGGAGGATCAACACTGAAGCTTTCTTT.

About this clonotype: A single base separates this from a much larger clone, so it may be a read error. The rearrangement links TRBV24-1 to TRBJ2-5; possible D gene TRBD1, 5 bases. V lost 1 base and J 0 bases, leaving 17 bases between the germline ends. The CDR3 runs 18 residues. The germline V gene has CDR1 KGHDR and CDR2 SFDVKD. The DNA for the CDR3 is TGTGCCACCAGTGATTTCAGCAGGGAAGGGGCTTACCAAGAGACCCAGTACTTC. Its translation: CATSDFSREGAYQETQYF.